The 23 T cell receptor beta chains reported below all come from one sample, sequenced in a study of response to subunit inactivated influenza vaccine. TCRdb re-called the RT-PCR reads with MiXCR, one entry per CDR3 protein. The repertoire holds 800,000 or so distinct CDR3 sequences, with around 21% as singletons. The sample in question was PBMCs from blood, obtained 4 to 6 days after vaccination. These receptors originate from a man between 45 and 60 years old who received an inactivated influenza vaccine.

The chain is built from TRBV6-1 and TRBJ2-7, with D possibly being TRBD1 (5 bases). The CDR3 length is 14 residues. V dropped 6 bases and J dropped 0 bases, with 12 bases sitting between them. From germline, CDR1 is MNHNS and CDR2 SASEGT. The CDR3 nucleotides are TGTGCCAGCAGGGGGCCCGACAGCTCCTACGAGCAGTACTTC. Protein product: CASRGPDSSYEQYF.

This rearrangement joins TRBV7-2 to TRBJ1-4, with 8 bases identical to TRBD1. J was trimmed by 10 bases and V by 8 bases; bases with no gene match: 12. Germline V gene sequence: CDR1 SGHTA, CDR2 FQGNSA. The CDR3 consists of 14 residues. The CDR3 sequence is CASGQGRRGAKLFF. CDR3 coding DNA: TGTGCCAGCGGACAGGGACGGCGCGGTGCAAAACTGTTTTTT.

The chain employs TRBV7-2 and TRBJ2-7; D possibly uses TRBD1 or TRBD2 (6 bases each). This CDR3 is built from 15 residues. V was trimmed by 6 bases and J by 0 bases, leaving 15 bases between them. The germline gives CDR1 SGHTA, CDR2 FQGNSA. CDR3 sequence: CASRIVGGSSYEQYF. CDR3 in DNA: TGTGCCAGCAGGATAGTAGGGGGGAGCTCCTACGAGCAGTACTTC.

The chain links TRBV21-1 to TRBJ2-7; the D call of TRBD2 is as the table states it, not checked on the DNA. TRBV21-1 is noted as a pseudogene. CDR3 length equals 12 residues. This CDR3 reads CASAPVTYEQYF. In DNA, the CDR3 is TGTGCCAGCGCTCCCGTAACCTACGAGCAGTACTTC.

This clonotype was detected only a few times. The chain combines TRBV20-1 with TRBJ2-3; 12 bases align to TRBD2. Germline lookup yields CDR1 DFQATT and CDR2 SNEGSKA (reference sequence). The CDR3 has 15 residues. J gave up 4 bases and V 4 bases, and 6 bases lay outside the gene matches. CDR3 sequence (DNA): TGCAGTGCTACAGCTAGCGGGAGGGCGGCAGATACGCAGTATTTT. Protein: CSATASGRAADTQYF.

This clonotype was picked up many times. The CDR3 DNA reads as TGCAGTGCTAGAGATCAGCGGGTCTACAATGAGCAGTTCTTC. The encoded protein is CSARDQRVYNEQFF. The chain carries TRBV20-1 and TRBJ2-1; D perhaps matches TRBD2 (6 bases). The CDR3 has 14 amino acids. Germline V gene sequence: CDR1 DFQATT, CDR2 SNEGSKA (reference sequence). Trimming removed 0 bases from V and 3 bases from J, with 9 bases in between.

This clonotype has at least ten counts. This chain uses TRBV7-9 with TRBJ2-3; D might be TRBD1 or TRBD2, each matching 5 bases. CDR1 is SEHNR and CDR2 is FQNEAQ in the germline V gene (reference sequence). Trimming cost V 6 bases and J 8 bases, with 12 bases left between them. The CDR3 totals 12 residues. The CDR3 here is CASSPGTPTQYF. The CDR3 region has the DNA TGTGCCAGCAGTCCCGGGACGCCTACGCAGTATTTT.

This chain links TRBV29-1 with TRBJ2-3; D is undetermined. V lost 3 bases, J lost 2 bases, and 9 bases lay in between. The CDR3 is 13 residues long. Germline CDR1 is SQVTM and CDR2 is ANQGSEA. CDR3 nucleotide sequence: TGCAGCGTTGAGTCGACCATCACAGATACGCAGTATTTT. The encoded protein is CSVESTITDTQYF.

In this sample, this clonotype turned up many times. The V and J genes are TRBV27 and TRBJ2-3; 13 bases line up with TRBD2. CDR1 and CDR2 (germline): MNHEY, SMNVEV (reference sequence). The V segment lost 5 bases and the J segment 2 bases; nucleotides outside the gene matches: 7. CDR3 size: 17 residues. CDR3 protein: CASSPAGLAGLTDTQYF. The CDR3 DNA reads as TGTGCCAGCAGTCCGGCGGGACTAGCGGGGCTCACAGATACGCAGTATTTT.

This clonotype was picked up a small number of times. V gene TRBV5-1 combines with J gene TRBJ2-2, with TRBD1 matching 7 bases. The junction had 6 bases not matched to a gene; V was cut back by 4 bases and J by 0 bases. CDR1 and CDR2 from the germline V gene are SGHRS and YFSETQ. This CDR3 contains 16 residues. The DNA for the CDR3 is TGCGCCAGCAGCATCACCGGGACAGCGAACACCGGGGAGCTGTTTTTT. This encodes CASSITGTANTGELFF.

The gene calls are TRBV9 and TRBJ2-1; D is possibly TRBD1 (6 bases). The germline V gene has CDR1 SGDLS and CDR2 YYNGEE. The CDR3 length is 15 residues. V was clipped by 7 bases and J by 4 bases, with 18 bases between them. In nucleotides, the CDR3 is TGTGCCAGCGGCAGTCAGGGACACTCATACAATGAGCAGTTCTTC. Translation gives CASGSQGHSYNEQFF.

The V gene is TRBV25-1, the J gene TRBJ1-5; 7 bases line up with TRBD1. This CDR3 contains 12 residues. With V trimmed by 4 bases and J by 11 bases, 5 bases remained unmatched. CDR1 and CDR2 from the germline V gene are MGHDK and SYGVNS. The CDR3 sequence is CASSGQGLTQHF. The CDR3, as DNA: TGTGCCAGCAGTGGACAGGGTTTAACCCAGCATTTT.

This clonotype was detected only a few times. This sequence joins TRBV7-9 and TRBJ2-7; no reliable D call. Germline V lookup: CDR1 SEHNR, CDR2 FQNEAQ (reference sequence). Trimming took 6 bases from V and 4 from J, leaving 13 bases between them. The CDR3 covers 13 residues. The CDR3 sequence: CASSSRTEYEQYF. The CDR3 DNA reads TGTGCCAGCAGTTCCCGGACGGAGTACGAGCAGTACTTC.

In this sample, this clonotype turned up a few times. The V call is TRBV6-5, the J call TRBJ2-1; 8 bases fit TRBD2. This CDR3 has 16 residues. Germline CDR1 reads MNHEY; CDR2 reads SVGAGI. After removal of 2 bases from V and 4 bases from J, the junction contained 7 bases not matched to a gene. In nucleotides, the CDR3 is TGTGCCAGCAGTTACGTCAGCGGGAGCAAGTACAATGAGCAGTTCTTC. Protein: CASSYVSGSKYNEQFF.

This clonotype showed up just a few times. The gene calls are TRBV6-5 and TRBJ2-3; tentatively, D is TRBD1 or TRBD2 (5 bases each). This CDR3 region has 15 residues. Germline lookup yields CDR1 MNHEY and CDR2 SVGAGI. V lost 2 bases and J 2 bases, leaving 11 bases between the germline ends. The CDR3 bases are TGTGCCAGCAGTTACGGTCAGGGACCCACAGATACGCAGTATTTT. This encodes CASSYGQGPTDTQYF.

This clonotype has just a few counts. This rearrangement joins TRBV12-3 or TRBV12-4 to TRBJ1-5, with D unclear. CDR3 length: 13 residues. The V end lost 8 bases, the J end lost 5 bases, and 13 bases lay between the germline ends. The CDR3 DNA sequence: TGTGCCAGCGCTTTGGCAAGGGATCAGCCCCAGCATTTT. This sequence encodes CASALARDQPQHF.

This chain uses TRBV11-2 with TRBJ2-3; possibly TRBD1 or TRBD2 for D (5 bases each). The CDR3 covers 15 residues. V was trimmed by 6 bases and J by 2 bases, leaving 15 bases between them. Germline V gives CDR1 SGHAT, CDR2 FQNNGV. CDR3 coding DNA: TGTGCCAGCAGGCCCCGGAGAGGGGTCACAGATACGCAGTATTTT. Translating gives CASRPRRGVTDTQYF.

The V call is TRBV6-2 or TRBV6-3, the J call TRBJ2-7; D remains unclear. The V end lost 6 bases, the J end lost 5 bases, and 14 bases lay between the germline ends. The CDR3 totals 13 residues. Germline loops: CDR1 MNHEY, CDR2 SVGEGT. CDR3 DNA: TGTGCCAGCAGCCCCGGGTTAGTCCACGAGCAGTACTTC. Its translation is CASSPGLVHEQYF.

Many counts were recorded for this clonotype. This chain uses TRBV20-1 with TRBJ2-1; a possible D gene is TRBD1 (6 bases). Germline lookup yields CDR1 DFQATT and CDR2 SNEGSKA (reference sequence). V shed 7 bases and J shed 1 base, with 11 bases lying between them. The CDR3 length is 13 residues. The chain's CDR3 is CSGSQGSYNEQFF. CDR3 DNA sequence: TGCAGTGGGTCACAGGGTTCCTACAATGAGCAGTTCTTC.

This clonotype was counted a few times. The chain employs TRBV6-1 and TRBJ2-1; D is unclear. CDR3 length: 12 residues. V lost 2 bases and J 8 bases, leaving 7 bases between the germline ends. The germline gives CDR1 MNHNS, CDR2 SASEGT. CDR3 amino acids: CASSERWDEQFF. The CDR3 nucleotides are TGTGCCAGCAGTGAAAGGTGGGATGAGCAGTTCTTC.

This chain joins TRBV6-2 or TRBV6-3 and TRBJ2-7, with 14 bases aligning to TRBD2. CDR1 is MNHEY, CDR2 SVGEGT, per germline. The CDR3 consists of 16 residues. The ends lost 6 bases at V and 3 bases at J; junction bases unmatched: 7. The CDR3 DNA reads TGTGCCAGCAGCGTCTTGACTAGCGGGAGGGTCTACGAGCAGTACTTC. Protein sequence: CASSVLTSGRVYEQYF.

This chain connects TRBV12-3 or TRBV12-4 to TRBJ1-1; a weak D match, TRBD1 (6 bases). The CDR3 spans 13 residues. Trimming shortened V by 5 bases and J by 11 bases, and 18 bases separated the two germline ends. Written as DNA, the CDR3 is TGTGCCAGCAGTCAAGGGACACACGTTTCCGCTTTCTTT. Protein product: CASSQGTHVSAFF.

Only a few counts were recorded for this clonotype. The chain links TRBV12-3 or TRBV12-4 to TRBJ2-4; D assignment may be TRBD1 or TRBD2 (5 bases each). V lost 3 bases and J 0 bases, leaving 24 bases between the germline ends. This CDR3 has 20 residues. In nucleotides, the CDR3 is TGTGCCAGCAGTTTCGTCGGGGCAACTATGTTCGCTTTAGCCAAAAACATTCAGTACTTC. This sequence encodes CASSFVGATMFALAKNIQYF.